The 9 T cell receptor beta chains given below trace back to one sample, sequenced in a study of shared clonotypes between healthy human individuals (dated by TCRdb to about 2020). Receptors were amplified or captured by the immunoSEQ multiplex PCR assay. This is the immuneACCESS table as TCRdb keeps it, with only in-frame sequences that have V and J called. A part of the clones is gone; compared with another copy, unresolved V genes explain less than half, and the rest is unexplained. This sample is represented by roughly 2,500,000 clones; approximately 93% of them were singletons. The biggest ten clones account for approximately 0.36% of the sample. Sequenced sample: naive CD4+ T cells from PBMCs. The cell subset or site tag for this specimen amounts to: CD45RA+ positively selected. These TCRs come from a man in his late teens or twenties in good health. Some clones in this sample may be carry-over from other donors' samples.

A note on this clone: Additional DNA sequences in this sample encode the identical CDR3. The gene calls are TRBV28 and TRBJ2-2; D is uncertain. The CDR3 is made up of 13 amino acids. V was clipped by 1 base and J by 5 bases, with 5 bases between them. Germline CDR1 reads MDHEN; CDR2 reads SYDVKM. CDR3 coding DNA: TGTGCCAGCAGTTTATCAGGAACCGGGGAGCTGTTTTTT. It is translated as CASSLSGTGELFF.

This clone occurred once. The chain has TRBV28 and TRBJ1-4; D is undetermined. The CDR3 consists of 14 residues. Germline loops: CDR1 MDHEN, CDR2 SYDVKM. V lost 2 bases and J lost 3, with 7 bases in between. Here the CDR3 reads CASSLGQANEKLFF. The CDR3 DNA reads TGTGCCAGCAGTTTAGGGCAGGCTAATGAAAAACTGTTTTTT.

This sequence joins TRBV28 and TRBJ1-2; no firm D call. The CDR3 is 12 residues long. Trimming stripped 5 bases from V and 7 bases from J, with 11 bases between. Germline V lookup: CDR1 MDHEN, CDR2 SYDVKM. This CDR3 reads CASSHGLRGYTF. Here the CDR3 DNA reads TGTGCCAGCAGTCACGGCCTCCGTGGCTACACCTTC.

The CDR3 nucleotides read TGTGCCAGCAATCCCGAGTCTAGCGGGAGCACAGATACGCAGTATTTT. This encodes CASNPESSGSTDTQYF. The rearrangement links TRBV28 to TRBJ2-3; TRBD2 aligns across 8 bases. The CDR3 loop spans 16 amino acids. V shed 7 bases and J 0 bases; nucleotides not matched to a gene: 9. Per the germline V gene, CDR1 is MDHEN and CDR2 is SYDVKM.

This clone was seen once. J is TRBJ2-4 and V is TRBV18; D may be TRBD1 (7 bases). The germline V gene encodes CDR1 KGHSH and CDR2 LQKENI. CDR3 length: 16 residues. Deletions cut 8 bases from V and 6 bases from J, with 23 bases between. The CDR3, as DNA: TGTGCCAGCACGATGAACAGGGGACTCCCGGCAAACATTCAGTACTTC. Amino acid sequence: CASTMNRGLPANIQYF.

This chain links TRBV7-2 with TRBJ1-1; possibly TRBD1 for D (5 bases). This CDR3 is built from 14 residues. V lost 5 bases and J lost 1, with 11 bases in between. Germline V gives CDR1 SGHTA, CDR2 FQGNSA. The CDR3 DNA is TGTGCCAGCAGCCCCCCCAGGGCGAACACTGAAGCTTTCTTT. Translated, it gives CASSPPRANTEAFF. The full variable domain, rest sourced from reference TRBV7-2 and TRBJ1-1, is GAGVSQSPSNKVTEKGKDVELRCDPISGHTALYWYRQSLGQGLEFLIYFQGNSAPDKSGLPSDRFSAERTGGSVSTLTIQRTQQEDSAVYLCASSPPRANTEAFFGQGTRLTVV.

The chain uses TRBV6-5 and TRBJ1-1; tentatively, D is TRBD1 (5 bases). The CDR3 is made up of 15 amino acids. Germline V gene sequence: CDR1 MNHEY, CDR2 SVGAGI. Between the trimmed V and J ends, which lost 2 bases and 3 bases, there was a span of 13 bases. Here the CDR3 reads CASSYRGIGDTEAFF. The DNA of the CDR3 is TGTGCCAGCAGTTACCGGGGGATAGGGGACACTGAAGCTTTCTTT.

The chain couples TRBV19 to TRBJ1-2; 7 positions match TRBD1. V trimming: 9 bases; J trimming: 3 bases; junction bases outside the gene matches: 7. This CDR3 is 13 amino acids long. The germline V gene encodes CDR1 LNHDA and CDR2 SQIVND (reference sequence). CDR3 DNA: TGTGCCAGAGAGAACAGGGGACACTATGGCTACACCTTC. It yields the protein CARENRGHYGYTF.

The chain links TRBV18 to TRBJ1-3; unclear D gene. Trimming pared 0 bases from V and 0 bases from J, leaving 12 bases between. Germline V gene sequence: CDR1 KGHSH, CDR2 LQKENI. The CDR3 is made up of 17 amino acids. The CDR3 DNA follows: TGTGCCAGCTCACCACCGGCACCCAGGACCTCTGGAAACACCATATATTTT. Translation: CASSPPAPRTSGNTIYF.